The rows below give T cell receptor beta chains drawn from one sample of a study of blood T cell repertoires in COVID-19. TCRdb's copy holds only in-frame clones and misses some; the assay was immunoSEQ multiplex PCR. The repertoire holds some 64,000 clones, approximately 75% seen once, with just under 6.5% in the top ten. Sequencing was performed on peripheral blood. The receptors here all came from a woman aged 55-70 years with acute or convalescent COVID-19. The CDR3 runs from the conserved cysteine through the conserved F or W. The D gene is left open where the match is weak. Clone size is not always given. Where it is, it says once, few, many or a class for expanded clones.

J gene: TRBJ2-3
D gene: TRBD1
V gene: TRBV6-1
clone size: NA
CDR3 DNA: TGTGCCAGCAGTGGGCGGACAGGGGCGGTTCGAGATACGCAGTATTTT
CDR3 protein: CASSGRTGAVRDTQYF

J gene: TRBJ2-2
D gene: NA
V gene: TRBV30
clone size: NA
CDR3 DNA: TGTGCCTGGTTAGGGGGAGTGAACACCGGGGAGCTGTTTTTT
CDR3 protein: CAWLGGVNTGELFF

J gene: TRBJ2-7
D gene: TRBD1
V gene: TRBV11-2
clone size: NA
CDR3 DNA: TGTGCCACCCGGGACAGCTACGAGCAGTACTTC
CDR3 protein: CATRDSYEQYF

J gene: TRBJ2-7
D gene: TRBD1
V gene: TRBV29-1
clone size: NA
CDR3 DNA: TGCAGCGTTGTAACAGGGGTCCACGAGCAGTACTTC
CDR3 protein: CSVVTGVHEQYF

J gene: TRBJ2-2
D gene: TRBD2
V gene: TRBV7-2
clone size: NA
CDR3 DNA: TGTGCCAGCAGCTTTTCGGGGGGGTACGACACCGGGGAGCTGTTTTTT
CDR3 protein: CASSFSGGYDTGELFF

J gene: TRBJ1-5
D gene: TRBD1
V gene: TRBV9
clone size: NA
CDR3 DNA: TGTGCCAGCAGCGGGACAGGGGGCAATCAGCCCCAGCATTTT
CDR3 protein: CASSGTGGNQPQHF

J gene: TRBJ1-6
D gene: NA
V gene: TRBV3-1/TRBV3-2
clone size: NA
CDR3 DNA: TGTGCCAGCAGCCAATCGGCAGCGAATAATTCACCCCTCCACTTT
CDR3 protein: CASSQSAANNSPLHF

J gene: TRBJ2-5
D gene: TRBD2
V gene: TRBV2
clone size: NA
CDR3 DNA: TGTGCCAGCAGTGTATCGCTGAGCGGGGGTAGACAAGAGACCCAGTACTTC
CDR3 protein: CASSVSLSGGRQETQYF

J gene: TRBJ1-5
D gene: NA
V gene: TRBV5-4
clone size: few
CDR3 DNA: TGTGCCAGCAGCTTGGCGGGGAGGGGTGGGCCCCAGCATTTT
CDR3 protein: CASSLAGRGGPQHF

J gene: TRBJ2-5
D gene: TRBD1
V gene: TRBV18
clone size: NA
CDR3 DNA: TGTGCCAGCTCACCACAGGGGGCTGGAGAGACCCAGTACTTC
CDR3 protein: CASSPQGAGETQYF

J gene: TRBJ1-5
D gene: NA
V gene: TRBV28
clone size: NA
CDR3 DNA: TGTGCCAGCAGCCCGACAGGCTACAATCAGCCCCAGCATTTT
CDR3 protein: CASSPTGYNQPQHF

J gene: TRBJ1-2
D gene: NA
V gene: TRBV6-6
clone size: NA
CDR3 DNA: TGTGCCAGCAGCAGCAGGGTTGAGGGCTACACCTTC
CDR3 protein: CASSSRVEGYTF

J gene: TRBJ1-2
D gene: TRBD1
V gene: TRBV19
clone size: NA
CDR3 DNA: TGTGCCAGTAGTATCGCGGCAGGGGGCTATGGCTACACCTTC
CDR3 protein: CASSIAAGGYGYTF

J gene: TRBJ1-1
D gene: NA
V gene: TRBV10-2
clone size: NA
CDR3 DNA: TGCGCCATAGACGGGGTCACTGAAGCTTTCTTT
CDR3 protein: CAIDGVTEAFF

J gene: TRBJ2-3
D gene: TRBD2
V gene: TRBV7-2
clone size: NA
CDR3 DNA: TGTGCCAGCAGCGCTCTAGCGGGGACGAGCACAGATACGCAGTATTTT
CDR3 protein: CASSALAGTSTDTQYF

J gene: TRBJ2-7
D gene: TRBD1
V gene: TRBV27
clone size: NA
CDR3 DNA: TGTGCCAGCAGTTACAGGGGCTTTAGCTCCTACGAGCAGTACTTC
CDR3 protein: CASSYRGFSSYEQYF

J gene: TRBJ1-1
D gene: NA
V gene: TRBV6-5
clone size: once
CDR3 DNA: TGTGCCAGCAGTCCCCCCGCCGGGGTTGAAGCTTTCTTT
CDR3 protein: CASSPPAGVEAFF

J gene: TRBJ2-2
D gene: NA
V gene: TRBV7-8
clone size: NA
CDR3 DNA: TGTGCCAGCAGCTTAGGGGGAGAGGGTTCCACCGGGGAGCTGTTTTTT
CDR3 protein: CASSLGGEGSTGELFF

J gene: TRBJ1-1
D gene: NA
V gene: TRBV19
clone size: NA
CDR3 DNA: TGTGCCAGTAGTATAGGACAGCGTGGCACTGAAGCTTTCTTT
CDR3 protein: CASSIGQRGTEAFF

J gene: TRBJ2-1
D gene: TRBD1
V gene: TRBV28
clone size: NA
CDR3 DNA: TGTGCCAGCAGTTTACGGGACAGACTTAGCAGCTCCTACAATGAGCAGTTCTTC
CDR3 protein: CASSLRDRLSSSYNEQFF

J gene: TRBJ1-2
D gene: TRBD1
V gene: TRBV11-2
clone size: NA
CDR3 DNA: TGTGCCAGCAGCTTAGAACGAGGGGGCTTTGGCTACACCTTC
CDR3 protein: CASSLERGGFGYTF

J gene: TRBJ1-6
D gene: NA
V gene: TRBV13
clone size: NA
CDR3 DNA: TGTGCCAGCAGCGTGAGGGTGGGCTTGGATTCACCCCTCCACTTT
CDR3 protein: CASSVRVGLDSPLHF

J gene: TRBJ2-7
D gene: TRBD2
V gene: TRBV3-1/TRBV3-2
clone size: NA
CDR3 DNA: TGTGCCAGCAGCCCCGGGCGGGGGGCTCGGCAGTACTTC
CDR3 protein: CASSPGRGARQYF

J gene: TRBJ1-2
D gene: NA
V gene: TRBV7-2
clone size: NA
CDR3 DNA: TGTGCCAGCAGCTTAGAGAGCGGCTACTATGGCTACACCTTC
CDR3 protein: CASSLESGYYGYTF

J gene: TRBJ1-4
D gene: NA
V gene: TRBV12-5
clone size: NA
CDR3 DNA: TGTGCTAGTGGTTTGGGACAGCCTCGGGAAAAACTGTTTTTT
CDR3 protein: CASGLGQPREKLFF

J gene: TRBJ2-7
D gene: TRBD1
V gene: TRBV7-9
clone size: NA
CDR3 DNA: TGTGCCACCGAGGGGGCCTCGGGTTACGAGCAGTACTTC
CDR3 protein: CATEGASGYEQYF

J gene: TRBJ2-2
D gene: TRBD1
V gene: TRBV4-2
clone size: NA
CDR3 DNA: TGTGCCAGCAGCTTGACGGGACAGGTGGCCGGGGAGCTGTTTTTT
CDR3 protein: CASSLTGQVAGELFF